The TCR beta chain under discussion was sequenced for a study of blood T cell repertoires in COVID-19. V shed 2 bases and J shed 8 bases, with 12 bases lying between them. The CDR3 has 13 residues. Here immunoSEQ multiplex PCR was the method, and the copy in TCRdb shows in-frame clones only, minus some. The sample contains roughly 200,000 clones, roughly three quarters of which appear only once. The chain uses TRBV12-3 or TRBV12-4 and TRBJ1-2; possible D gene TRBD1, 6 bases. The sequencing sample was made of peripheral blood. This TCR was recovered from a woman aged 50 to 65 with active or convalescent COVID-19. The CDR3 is CASSLRDMNGYTF. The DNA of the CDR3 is TGTGCCAGCAGTTTACGGGACATGAACGGCTACACCTTC.